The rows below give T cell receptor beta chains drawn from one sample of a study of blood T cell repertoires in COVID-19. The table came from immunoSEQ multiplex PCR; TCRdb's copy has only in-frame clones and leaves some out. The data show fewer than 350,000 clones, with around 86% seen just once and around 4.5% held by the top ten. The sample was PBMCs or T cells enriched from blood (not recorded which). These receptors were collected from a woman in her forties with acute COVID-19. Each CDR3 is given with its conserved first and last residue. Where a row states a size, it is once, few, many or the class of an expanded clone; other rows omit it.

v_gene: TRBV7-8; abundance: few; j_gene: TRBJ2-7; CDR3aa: CASSLVSGTVSYEQYF
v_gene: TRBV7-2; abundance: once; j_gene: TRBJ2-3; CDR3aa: CASSLGAHSVVDTQYF
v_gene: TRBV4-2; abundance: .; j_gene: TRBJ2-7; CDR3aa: CASSQVWVGTAPTYEQYF
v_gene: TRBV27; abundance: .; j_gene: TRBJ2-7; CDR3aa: CASSLDLNKQYF
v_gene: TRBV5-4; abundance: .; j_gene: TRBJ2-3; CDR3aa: CASSLPPGLAGGSTDTQYF
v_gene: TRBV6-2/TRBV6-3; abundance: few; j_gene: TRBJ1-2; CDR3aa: CASSFRTGAFDGYTF
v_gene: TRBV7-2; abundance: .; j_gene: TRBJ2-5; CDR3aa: CASSSEGGETQYF
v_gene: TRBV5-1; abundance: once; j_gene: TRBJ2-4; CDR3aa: CASSLAGQGTKNIQYF
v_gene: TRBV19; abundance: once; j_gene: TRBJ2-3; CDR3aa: CASSFGQRGTDTQYF
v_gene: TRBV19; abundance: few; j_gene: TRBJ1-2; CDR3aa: CASSIQGSLLTNYGYTF
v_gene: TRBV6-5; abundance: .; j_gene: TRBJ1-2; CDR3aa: CASSYMGRPGQPHF
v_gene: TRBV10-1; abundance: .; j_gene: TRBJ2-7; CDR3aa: CASSETRSSSYEQYF
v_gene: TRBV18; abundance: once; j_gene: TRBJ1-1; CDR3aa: CASSPRAVQRDNEAFF
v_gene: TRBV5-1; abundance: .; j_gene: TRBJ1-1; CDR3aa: CASSLGGREVGNTEAFF
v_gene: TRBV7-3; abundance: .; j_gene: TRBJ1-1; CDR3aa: CASSLNRENTEAFF
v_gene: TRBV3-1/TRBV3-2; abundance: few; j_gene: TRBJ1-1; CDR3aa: CASSQGRGTDTEAFF
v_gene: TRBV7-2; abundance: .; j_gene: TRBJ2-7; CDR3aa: CASSLVSLAAGTVYEQYF
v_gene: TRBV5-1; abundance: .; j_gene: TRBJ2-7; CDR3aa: CASTLTGPEQYF
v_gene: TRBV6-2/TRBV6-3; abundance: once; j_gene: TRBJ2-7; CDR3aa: CASSLPWGLAVSYEQYF
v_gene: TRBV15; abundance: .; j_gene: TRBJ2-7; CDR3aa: CATSRSWTSGSYEQYF
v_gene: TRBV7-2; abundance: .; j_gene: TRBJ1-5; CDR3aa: CASSWRTGGNQPQHF
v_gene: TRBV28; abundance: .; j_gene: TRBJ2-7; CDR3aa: CASMSPGTKDSYEQYF
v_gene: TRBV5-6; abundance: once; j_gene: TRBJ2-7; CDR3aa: CASSLGLGARNYEQYF
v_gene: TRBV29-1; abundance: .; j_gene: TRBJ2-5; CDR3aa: CSVLSRSQETQYF
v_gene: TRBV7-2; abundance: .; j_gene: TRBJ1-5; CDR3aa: CASSPPPTGPNQPQHF
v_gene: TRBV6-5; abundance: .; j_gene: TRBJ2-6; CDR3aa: CASSLDSDPGANVLTF
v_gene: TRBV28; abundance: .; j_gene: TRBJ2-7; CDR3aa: CASSLISGRTPYEQYF